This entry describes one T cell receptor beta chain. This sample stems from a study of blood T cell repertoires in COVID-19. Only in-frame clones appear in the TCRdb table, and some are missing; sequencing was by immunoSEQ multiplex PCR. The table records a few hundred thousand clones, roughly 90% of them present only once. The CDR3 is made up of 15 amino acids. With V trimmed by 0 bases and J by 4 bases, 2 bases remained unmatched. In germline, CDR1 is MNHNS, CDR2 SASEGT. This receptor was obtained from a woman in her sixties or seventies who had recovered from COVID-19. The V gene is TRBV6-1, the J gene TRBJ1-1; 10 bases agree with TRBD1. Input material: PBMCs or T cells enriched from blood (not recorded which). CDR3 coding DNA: TGTGCCAGCAGTGAAGCTGGGACAGGGGCCACTGAAGCTTTCTTT. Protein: CASSEAGTGATEAFF.